This is a list of T cell receptor beta chains from one sample in a study of control samples from healthy donors and cancer patients. Using immunoSEQ multiplex PCR, the repertoire was profiled, and TCRdb retains in-frame clones only, with some absent. The top ten hold around 2% of the sample, which has roughly 170,000 clones, about nine tenths seen once. The source material was blood. These TCRs come from a woman aged 40 to 50 in good health. CDR3s include the opening cysteine and the closing phenylalanine or tryptophan. A D gene is named only where the DNA matches it firmly. Expanded clones are given a class, and other clones once, few, many or no size at all.

j_gene: TRBJ2-1
d_gene: .
v_gene: TRBV6-5
abundance: .
CDR3aa: CASKNRDLGNEQFF
CDR3nt: TGTGCCAGCAAAAACAGGGATCTGGGTAATGAGCAGTTCTTC

j_gene: TRBJ1-2
d_gene: .
v_gene: TRBV19
abundance: .
CDR3aa: CASKGPFNYGYTF
CDR3nt: TGTGCCAGTAAAGGGCCGTTTAACTATGGCTACACCTTC

j_gene: TRBJ2-7
d_gene: .
v_gene: TRBV7-2
abundance: .
CDR3aa: CASSSSGGFNYEQYF
CDR3nt: TGTGCCAGCAGCTCCTCCGGGGGTTTCAACTACGAGCAGTACTTC

j_gene: TRBJ2-3
d_gene: .
v_gene: TRBV4-1
abundance: .
CDR3aa: CASSQELGGDTQYF
CDR3nt: TGCGCCAGCAGCCAAGAACTAGGCGGGGATACGCAGTATTTT

j_gene: TRBJ2-7
d_gene: .
v_gene: TRBV2
abundance: .
CDR3aa: CASKVGGSYEQYF
CDR3nt: TGTGCCAGCAAGGTAGGGGGCTCCTACGAGCAGTACTTC

j_gene: TRBJ1-3
d_gene: .
v_gene: TRBV3-1/TRBV3-2
abundance: .
CDR3aa: CASSHSLDTIYF
CDR3nt: TGTGCCAGCAGCCATAGTTTGGACACCATATATTTT

j_gene: TRBJ1-2
d_gene: .
v_gene: TRBV3-1/TRBV3-2
abundance: .
CDR3aa: CASSYTGREGYTF
CDR3nt: TGTGCCAGCAGCTATACCGGGCGAGAGGGCTACACCTTC

j_gene: TRBJ2-5
d_gene: .
v_gene: TRBV10-2
abundance: .
CDR3aa: CASRMWGGETQYF
CDR3nt: TGCGCCAGCAGGATGTGGGGTGGGGAGACCCAGTACTTC

j_gene: TRBJ2-5
d_gene: .
v_gene: TRBV5-4
abundance: .
CDR3aa: CASSLALVGTQYF
CDR3nt: TGTGCCAGCAGCTTGGCCCTCGTTGGGACCCAGTACTTC

j_gene: TRBJ1-5
d_gene: TRBD1
v_gene: TRBV10-2
abundance: .
CDR3aa: CASSDGQGNSQPQHF
CDR3nt: TGCGCCAGCAGTGACGGACAGGGGAATAGTCAGCCCCAGCATTTT

j_gene: TRBJ2-7
d_gene: .
v_gene: TRBV7-8
abundance: .
CDR3aa: CASREIGKSAYEQYF
CDR3nt: TGTGCCAGCAGAGAAATTGGTAAATCCGCCTACGAGCAGTACTTC

j_gene: TRBJ1-5
d_gene: .
v_gene: TRBV5-1
abundance: .
CDR3aa: CASSPGGISNQPQHF
CDR3nt: TGCGCCAGCAGCCCGGGGGGCATTAGCAATCAGCCCCAGCATTTT

j_gene: TRBJ2-3
d_gene: TRBD2
v_gene: TRBV2
abundance: .
CDR3aa: CATQGLAGSTDTQYF
CDR3nt: TGTGCCACGCAAGGACTAGCGGGTAGCACAGATACGCAGTATTTT

j_gene: TRBJ2-5
d_gene: .
v_gene: TRBV7-8
abundance: .
CDR3aa: CASSLEAAGETQYF
CDR3nt: TGTGCCAGCAGCTTAGAGGCCGCGGGAGAGACCCAGTACTTC

j_gene: TRBJ1-1
d_gene: .
v_gene: TRBV4-2
abundance: .
CDR3aa: CASSQDVGNTEAFF
CDR3nt: TGTGCCAGCAGCCAAGATGTTGGGAACACTGAAGCTTTCTTT

j_gene: TRBJ2-3
d_gene: TRBD2
v_gene: TRBV6-5
abundance: .
CDR3aa: CASSKTSGYTDTQYF
CDR3nt: TGTGCCAGCAGTAAGACTAGCGGCTACACAGATACGCAGTATTTT

j_gene: TRBJ1-1
d_gene: .
v_gene: TRBV6-1
abundance: .
CDR3aa: CASSEDDRRLPHTEAFF
CDR3nt: TGTGCCAGCAGTGAAGACGACCGAAGATTGCCACACACTGAAGCTTTCTTT

j_gene: TRBJ2-1
d_gene: .
v_gene: TRBV12-3/TRBV12-4
abundance: .
CDR3aa: CASSSSSENEQFF
CDR3nt: TGTGCCAGCAGTTCCAGTAGCGAGAATGAGCAGTTCTTC

j_gene: TRBJ2-7
d_gene: .
v_gene: TRBV6-6
abundance: few
CDR3aa: CASSSETYEQYF
CDR3nt: TGTGCCAGCAGTTCGGAAACCTACGAGCAGTACTTC

j_gene: TRBJ2-1
d_gene: .
v_gene: TRBV5-1
abundance: .
CDR3aa: CASSLQTGRSNEQFF
CDR3nt: TGCGCCAGCAGCTTGCAGACGGGGAGGTCCAATGAGCAGTTCTTC